A single sample gave rise to the 9 T cell receptor beta chains below, sequenced in a study of T cells in Graves' hyperthyroidism and ophthalmopathy. Researchers amplified the TCR beta CDR3 regions from RNA transcripts. The TCR CDR3 was amplified in a first-round RT-PCR using the HTBI primer set. One entry per CDR3 protein, called by TCRdb with MiXCR from the multiplex PCR reads. The sample lists 300,000 to 400,000 distinct CDR3 sequences, under 20% occurring once. Sequences were obtained from blood. These receptor sequences come from a man between 18 and 29 years old with Graves' ophthalmopathy.

In this sample, this clonotype turned up many times. The chain combines TRBV5-8 with TRBJ2-1; 9 bases are a match to TRBD2. The CDR3 length is 13 residues. J lost 8 bases, V lost 2 bases, and 2 bases had no gene match. Germline CDR1 SGHTS, CDR2 YDEGEE. The chain's CDR3 is CASSLVAGDEQFF. The CDR3 DNA is TGTGCCAGCAGCTTAGTAGCGGGGGATGAGCAGTTCTTC.

V gene TRBV20-1 combines with J gene TRBJ1-1, with unresolved D. Germline V gives CDR1 DFQATT, CDR2 SNEGSKA (reference sequence). There are 12 residues in the CDR3. The germline V and J ends were trimmed by 2 bases and 2 bases, with 6 bases remaining between them. The CDR3 spells CSARSGNTEAFF. The CDR3 DNA sequence: TGCAGTGCTAGAAGCGGAAACACTGAAGCTTTCTTT.

This clonotype has a handful of counts. The chain carries TRBV27 and TRBJ2-5; TRBD2 matches at 8 bases. After removal of 0 bases from V and 5 bases from J, the junction contained 2 bases not matched to a gene. CDR1 and CDR2 from the germline V gene are MNHEY and SMNVEV (reference sequence). The CDR3 sequence is 14 residues long. The CDR3 here is CASSLSPSGETQYF. The CDR3 bases are TGTGCCAGCAGTTTATCGCCTAGCGGGGAGACCCAGTACTTC.

This clonotype came up many times. This chain connects TRBV6-4 to TRBJ1-1; perhaps TRBD1 as D (5 bases). This CDR3 is 16 amino acids long. From germline, CDR1 is MRHNA and CDR2 SNTAGT. Trimming cost V 6 bases and J 0 bases, with 17 bases left between them. The CDR3 nucleotides are TGTGCCAGCAGCCAAGGGGACGGCCCGATGAACACTGAAGCTTTCTTT. Amino acid sequence: CASSQGDGPMNTEAFF.

Many counts were recorded for this clonotype. The chain couples TRBV2 to TRBJ1-2; D is uncertain. Germline CDR1 is SNHLY and CDR2 is FYNNEI. The ends were cut back, 7 bases at V and 7 bases at J, with 13 bases in the middle. This CDR3 has 12 amino acids. The CDR3, as DNA: TGTGCCAGCATTGGATTGGGCCGTGGCTACACCTTC. It yields the protein CASIGLGRGYTF. Together with reference TRBV2 and TRBJ1-2, the CDR3 gives the full variable domain: EPEVTQTPSHQVTQMGQEVILRCVPISNHLYFYWYRQILGQKVEFLVSFYNNEISEKSEIFDDQFSVERPDGSNFTLKIRSTKLEDSAMYFCASIGLGRGYTFGSGTRLTVV.

This clonotype was detected ten times or more. The chain couples TRBV11-2 to TRBJ2-7; 7 positions agree with TRBD1. With 5 bases clipped from V and 2 bases from J, the junction kept 12 bases outside the gene matches. The germline V gene has CDR1 SGHAT and CDR2 FQNNGV. This CDR3 has 16 residues. This CDR3 reads CASSEGVGTVPYEQYF. In nucleotides, the CDR3 is TGTGCCAGCAGCGAGGGGGTGGGGACAGTACCCTACGAGCAGTACTTC.

This clonotype was seen ten or more times. The chain links TRBV12-3 or TRBV12-4 to TRBJ1-1; TRBD1 aligns across 7 bases. CDR3 length: 17 amino acids. V trimming: 7 bases; J trimming: 2 bases; junction bases outside the gene matches: 16. CDR3 nucleotides: TGTGCCAGCACCCGCTCCCGGGACAGTTACTTTAACACTGAAGCTTTCTTT. This gives the protein CASTRSRDSYFNTEAFF.

This clonotype was seen many times. The chain combines TRBV6-6 with TRBJ1-2; no firm D call. Trimming removed 3 bases at V and 6 bases at J, with 11 bases between. Germline lookup yields CDR1 MNHNY and CDR2 SVGAGI (reference sequence). CDR3 length equals 13 residues. CDR3 amino acids: CASSYKGRDGYTF. DNA of the CDR3: TGTGCCAGCAGTTATAAAGGGAGGGATGGCTACACCTTC.

This clonotype was seen ten or more times. The chain is built from TRBV6-1 and TRBJ1-5; D is ambiguous. CDR3 size: 14 residues. CDR1 and CDR2 from the germline V gene are MNHNS and SASEGT. Trimming removed 5 bases from V and 4 bases from J, with 12 bases in between. In DNA, the CDR3 is TGTGCCAGCAGTTACCGGGAAGCTAATCAGCCCCAGCATTTT. Translation: CASSYREANQPQHF.